Listed below are T cell receptor beta chains from one sample, sequenced in a study of shared clonotypes between healthy human individuals. Assay used: immunoSEQ multiplex PCR; TCRdb lists only in-frame clones, some missing. This sample yields over a million clones, of which around 82% are seen a single time; more than 0.55% belongs to the top ten. Sequences were obtained from memory CD4+ T cells from PBMCs. Receptor source: a man between 18 and 29 years old in good health. Some clones in this sample may be carry-over from other donors' samples. CDR3s include the opening cysteine and the closing phenylalanine or tryptophan. A D gene is named only where the DNA matches it firmly. Part of the rows lack a size; the others show once, few, many or a class for expanded clones.

>14|TRBV5-1|TRBJ2-7|NA|NA
CATQTDVGPYEQYF
TGCGCCACCCAAACGGATGTAGGGCCCTACGAGCAGTACTTC
>15|TRBV9|TRBJ2-7|NA|NA
CASSVQGNPSYEQYF
TGTGCCAGCAGCGTTCAGGGGAACCCATCCTACGAGCAGTACTTC
>18|TRBV18|TRBJ2-7|few|TRBD2
CASSPRASGIRTSYEQYF
TGTGCCAGCTCACCACGGGCTAGCGGGATTAGAACCTCCTACGAGCAGTACTTC
>19|TRBV11-3|TRBJ1-3|NA|NA
CASSPCPGVRIQGPTTIYF
TGTGCCAGCAGCCCATGTCCGGGGGTACGAATCCAGGGTCCAACCACCATATATTTT
>17|TRBV14|TRBJ2-6|NA|TRBD1
CASSPRTGSRTLNVLTF
TGTGCCAGCAGCCCCCGGACAGGGTCGAGGACACTCAACGTCCTGACTTTC
>18|TRBV4-1|TRBJ2-3|NA|TRBD2
CASSLFSGRTPGTDTQYF
TGCGCCAGCAGCCTCTTTAGCGGGAGAACCCCCGGGACAGATACGCAGTATTTT
>14|TRBV2|TRBJ2-7|NA|NA
CASSVGRVAYEQYF
TGTGCCAGCAGTGTGGGTAGGGTTGCCTACGAGCAGTACTTC
>15|TRBV19|TRBJ2-3|few|TRBD2
CASSRTSGSMDTQYF
TGTGCCAGTAGTAGAACTAGCGGGAGTATGGATACGCAGTATTTT
>12|TRBV5-4|TRBJ2-5|NA|NA
CASSLSQETQYF
TGTGCCAGCAGCTTATCCCAAGAGACCCAGTACTTC
>14|TRBV18|TRBJ1-3|NA|NA
CASSLGNSGNTIYF
TGTGCCAGCTCACTAGGGAACTCTGGAAACACCATATATTTT
>15|TRBV30|TRBJ1-5|NA|NA
CAWSVEQAYNQPQHF
TGTGCCTGGAGTGTAGAGCAGGCGTATAATCAGCCCCAGCATTTT
>13|TRBV11-3|TRBJ2-1|once|NA
CASSLVPKGEQFF
TGTGCCAGCAGCTTAGTGCCGAAGGGGGAGCAGTTCTTC
>13|TRBV9|TRBJ1-4|NA|NA
CASSDRTDEKLFF
TGTGCCAGCAGCGATCGGACAGATGAAAAACTGTTTTTT
>14|TRBV7-3|TRBJ1-4|NA|NA
CASTSYAMGEKLFF
TGTGCCAGCACCTCCTACGCGATGGGGGAAAAACTGTTTTTT
>14|TRBV27|TRBJ1-5|NA|NA
CASSPQSSNQPQHF
TGTGCCAGCAGTCCACAGTCTAGCAATCAGCCCCAGCATTTT
>15|TRBV5-1|TRBJ1-5|NA|NA
CASSVGRDSNQPQHF
TGCGCCAGCAGCGTTGGACGGGATAGCAATCAGCCCCAGCATTTT
>14|TRBV18|TRBJ1-5|few|NA
CASSPENSNQPQHF
TGTGCCAGCTCCCCTGAGAATAGCAATCAGCCCCAGCATTTT
>14|TRBV7-2|TRBJ1-5|once|NA
CASSLLGANQPQHF
TGTGCCAGCAGCTTATTAGGGGCCAATCAGCCCCAGCATTTT
>15|TRBV18|TRBJ2-5|NA|TRBD2
CASSPLEAGEETQYF
TGTGCCAGCTCACCCCTCGAAGCGGGAGAAGAGACCCAGTACTTC
>13|TRBV28|TRBJ2-2|NA|NA
CASKSPNTGELFF
TGTGCCAGCAAGTCCCCGAACACCGGGGAGCTGTTTTTT
>14|TRBV5-6|TRBJ1-3|NA|NA
CASTVQGSGNTIYF
TGTGCCAGCACGGTGCAGGGCTCTGGAAACACCATATATTTT
>14|TRBV4-3|TRBJ2-7|NA|TRBD2
CASSQQRGSYEQYF
TGCGCCAGCAGCCAACAGCGGGGGTCCTACGAGCAGTACTTC
>17|TRBV5-1|TRBJ2-6|once|NA
CASSTAGEPSGANVLTF
TGCGCCAGCAGCACCGCAGGGGAACCCTCTGGGGCCAACGTCCTGACTTTC
>15|TRBV5-1|TRBJ2-1|few|NA
CASGLGAVSYNEQFF
TGCGCCAGCGGGTTAGGAGCAGTCTCCTACAATGAGCAGTTCTTC
>15|TRBV11-3|TRBJ1-5|NA|TRBD1
CASSLDQGDNQPQHF
TGTGCCAGCAGCTTAGATCAGGGGGACAATCAGCCCCAGCATTTT
>14|TRBV18|TRBJ2-2|NA|NA
CASSQQGNTGELFF
TGTGCCAGCTCACAACAGGGGAACACCGGGGAGCTGTTTTTT
>14|TRBV7-3|TRBJ1-1|NA|NA
CASSLNGGPTEAFF
TGTGCCAGCAGCTTAAATGGGGGACCCACTGAAGCTTTCTTT
>15|TRBV13|TRBJ2-1|NA|TRBD2
CASSHPGLAGGEQFF
TGTGCCAGCAGCCACCCGGGACTAGCGGGAGGTGAGCAGTTCTTC
>15|TRBV5-1|TRBJ2-1|NA|NA
CASRAQSEPYNEQFF
TGCGCCAGCAGGGCGCAGTCAGAGCCCTACAATGAGCAGTTCTTC
>13|TRBV14|TRBJ2-7|NA|NA
CASAVNWGAEQYF
TGTGCCAGCGCCGTCAACTGGGGGGCCGAGCAGTACTTC
>15|TRBV28|TRBJ1-2|once|TRBD1
CASSLPGTGGRGYTF
TGTGCCAGCAGTTTACCCGGGACAGGGGGACGTGGCTACACCTTC
>17|TRBV5-1|TRBJ2-3|NA|NA
CASSSRQMGPSTDTQYF
TGCGCCAGCAGCTCCCGACAGATGGGGCCTAGCACAGATACGCAGTATTTT
>15|TRBV13|TRBJ2-7|few|NA
CASSPFRTAFYEQYF
TGTGCCAGCAGCCCTTTCAGGACAGCATTCTACGAGCAGTACTTC
>14|TRBV4-3|TRBJ1-2|many|NA
CASSQEPGSYGYTF
TGCGCCAGCAGCCAAGAGCCAGGGTCCTATGGCTACACCTTC
>16|TRBV19|TRBJ2-2|once|TRBD1
CASSIGLQGAGGELFF
TGTGCCAGTAGTATAGGTCTCCAGGGGGCTGGCGGGGAGCTGTTTTTT
>12|TRBV29-1|TRBJ2-2|NA|TRBD2
CSASTGRREESF
TGCAGCGCCTCCACGGGGCGGCGGGAGGAATCTTTT
>13|TRBV28|TRBJ2-5|NA|NA
CASSWSAQETQYF
TGTGCCAGCAGTTGGTCAGCCCAAGAGACCCAGTACTTC
>16|TRBV6-6|TRBJ2-2|NA|NA
CASGPEKSLGSGELFF
TGTGCCAGCGGTCCCGAAAAATCATTGGGGTCCGGGGAGCTGTTTTTT
>15|TRBV21-1|TRBJ2-3|NA|NA
CASSPGRGERDTQYF
TGTGCCAGCAGTCCGGGACGGGGTGAGAGAGATACGCAGTATTTT
>12|TRBV18|TRBJ2-3|few|NA
CASSPSSNTQYF
TGTGCCAGCTCACCATCGTCTAATACGCAGTATTTT
>18|TRBV5-6|TRBJ2-7|once|TRBD2
CASSLAGLAGALDYEQYF
TGTGCCAGCAGCTTGGCCGGTCTAGCGGGAGCGCTTGACTACGAGCAGTACTTC
>17|TRBV4-3|TRBJ2-5|NA|TRBD2
CASSQDMAGGAGETQYF
TGCGCCAGCAGCCAAGATATGGCGGGAGGGGCAGGAGAGACCCAGTACTTC
>15|TRBV7-2|TRBJ1-3|NA|NA
CASSLDSYSGNTIYF
TGTGCCAGCAGCTTGGACAGTTACTCTGGAAACACCATATATTTT
>16|TRBV5-1|TRBJ2-5|few|TRBD1
CASSSTGGANQETQYF
TGCGCCAGCAGCTCAACAGGGGGCGCGAACCAAGAGACCCAGTACTTC
>15|TRBV6-5|TRBJ2-1|NA|TRBD2
CASRASGSIYNEQFF
TGTGCCAGCAGAGCTAGCGGGAGTATCTACAATGAGCAGTTCTTC
>15|TRBV28|TRBJ2-3|once|NA
CASSSRDIGTDTQYF
TGTGCCAGCAGTTCCCGGGACATAGGCACAGATACGCAGTATTTT
>15|TRBV5-1|TRBJ2-7|NA|TRBD1
CASSSTGTGSYEQYF
TGCGCCAGCAGCTCCACCGGGACAGGGTCCTACGAGCAGTACTTC
>15|TRBV19|TRBJ1-5|NA|NA
CASSIVGQQGQPQHF
TGTGCCAGTAGTATAGTTGGGCAGCAGGGCCAGCCCCAGCATTTT
>13|TRBV4-3|TRBJ2-7|NA|NA
CASSQGVSYEQYF
TGCGCCAGCAGCCAAGGGGTGAGCTACGAGCAGTACTTC
>16|TRBV27|TRBJ1-1|NA|NA
CASSLGWGLMNTEAFF
TGTGCCAGCAGTTTAGGATGGGGCCTCATGAACACTGAAGCTTTCTTT
>14|TRBV9|TRBJ2-3|NA|NA
CASSVLVGGDTQYF
TGTGCCAGCAGCGTACTAGTCGGGGGAGATACGCAGTATTTT
>13|TRBV11-1|TRBJ2-7|once|NA
CASSQFKNYEQYF
TGTGCCAGCAGCCAATTCAAGAACTACGAGCAGTACTTC
>14|TRBV2|TRBJ2-1|few|TRBD2
CARGLAGGVNEQFF
TGTGCCAGGGGACTAGCGGGAGGTGTCAATGAGCAGTTCTTC
>13|TRBV5-4|TRBJ2-2|NA|NA
CASSLFGSGELFF
TGTGCCAGCAGCTTGTTCGGTAGCGGGGAGCTGTTTTTT
>12|TRBV28|TRBJ1-1|few|NA
CASSLTGIEAFF
TGTGCCAGCAGTCTCACAGGGATTGAAGCTTTCTTT